This TCR beta chain was obtained from a study of control samples from healthy donors and cancer patients. The protocol was immunoSEQ multiplex PCR, while the TCRdb copy is restricted to in-frame clones and leaves out a portion. This repertoire shows roughly 73,000 clones, over 75% found once; its top ten account for around 30%. Worth noting for this clone: Germline is not matched at one junction end, which may reflect a read error.

Sequenced sample: blood. The TCR was taken from a man aged 50-59 years in good health.

CDR3 in DNA: TGTGCCAGCAGTTTAGAACCGCAAGGGACCCAGTACTTC. Its translation: CASSLEPQGTQYF. The chain combines TRBV28 with TRBJ2-5; D is undetermined. The CDR3 covers 13 residues. CDR1 MDHEN and CDR2 SYDVKM come from the germline V gene.